These 16 T cell receptor beta chains were sequenced from one sample in a study of OX40 agonist ivuxolimab in advanced cancers. Measured with immunoSEQ multiplex PCR; TCRdb has only the in-frame clones, and not every one. The sample records 50,000 to 75,000 clones, 80% to 95% being singletons. The input for sequencing was CD4+ or CD8+ T cells sorted from blood, taken in a trial of the OX40 agonist ivuxolimab. Receptors originate from an adult with an advanced solid tumor such as melanoma, head and neck, liver or kidney cancer.

V usage is TRBV5-6 and J usage is TRBJ2-3; D possibly corresponds to TRBD2 (5 bases). The germline V gene has CDR1 SGHDT and CDR2 YYEEEE. The CDR3 has 14 amino acids. V was trimmed by 5 bases and J by 3 bases, leaving 13 bases between them. CDR3 loop: CASSPDRGTDTQYF. The CDR3 region has the DNA TGTGCCAGCAGTCCTGACCGGGGTACAGATACGCAGTATTTT. The entire variable domain, with the rest obtained from reference TRBV5-6 and TRBJ2-3, is as follows: DAGVTQSPTHLIKTRGQQVTLRCSPKSGHDTVSWYQQALGQGPQFIFQYYEEEERQRGNFPDRFSGHQFPNYSSELNVNALLLGDSALYLCASSPDRGTDTQYFGPGTRLTVL.

The chain couples TRBV30 to TRBJ1-2; D is undetermined. This CDR3 comprises 10 residues. Germline CDR1 is GTSNPN and CDR2 is SVGIG (reference sequence). Trimming stripped 3 bases from V and 6 bases from J, with 5 bases between. The CDR3 spells CAWRKNGYTF. In DNA, the CDR3 is TGTGCCTGGAGAAAGAATGGCTACACCTTC.

V and J are TRBV18 and TRBJ2-1; D unclear. From germline, CDR1 is KGHSH and CDR2 LQKENI. The CDR3 is 15 residues long. V shed 2 bases and J shed 4 bases, with 12 bases lying between them. The CDR3 region is CASSPAFTAYNEQFF. CDR3 bases: TGTGCCAGCTCACCAGCCTTTACAGCTTACAATGAGCAGTTCTTC.

This clone has a single count. The chain links TRBV2 to TRBJ1-2; D not certain. This CDR3 is built from 13 residues. CDR1 is SNHLY and CDR2 is FYNNEI in the germline V gene. V lost 5 bases and J 3 bases, leaving 10 bases between the germline ends. Here the CDR3 DNA reads TGTGCCAGCAGTTACAGTCACGACTATGGCTACACCTTC. Translation gives CASSYSHDYGYTF.

The J gene is TRBJ2-1, the V gene TRBV18; D remains ambiguous. CDR3 length: 11 residues. In germline, CDR1 is KGHSH, CDR2 LQKENI. Trimming left V 2 bases short and J 10 bases short, with 6 bases between. The CDR3 protein is CASSPGQEQFF. The DNA for the CDR3 is TGTGCCAGCTCACCAGGTCAAGAGCAGTTCTTC. The entire variable domain, with the rest obtained from reference TRBV18 and TRBJ2-1, is as follows: NAGVMQNPRHLVRRRGQEARLRCSPMKGHSHVYWYRQLPEEGLKFMVYLQKENIIDESGMPKERFSAEFPKEGPSILRIQQVVRGDSAAYFCASSPGQEQFFGPGTRLTVL.

V usage is TRBV5-4 and J usage is TRBJ1-3, with D possibly matching TRBD1 (5 bases). Germline V lookup: CDR1 SGHNT, CDR2 YYREEE (reference sequence). V lost 4 bases to trimming and J lost 3 bases, with 11 bases between them. CDR3 size: 14 residues. The CDR3 DNA reads TGTGCCAGCAGCCTCTCAGGGAGTGGAAACACCATATATTTT. Encoded protein: CASSLSGSGNTIYF. Combining the CDR3 with reference TRBV5-4 and TRBJ1-3 gives the whole variable domain ETGVTQSPTHLIKTRGQQVTLRCSSQSGHNTVSWYQQALGQGPQFIFQYYREEENGRGNFPPRFSGLQFPNYSSELNVNALELDDSALYLCASSLSGSGNTIYFGEGSWLTVV.

The chain has TRBV5-1 and TRBJ2-7; 8 positions agree with TRBD1. CDR3 length: 14 amino acids. Germline V CDR1 and CDR2: SGHRS, YFSETQ. J lost 2 bases, V lost 4 bases, and 5 bases had no gene match. The CDR3 region has the DNA TGCGCCAGCAGCCCGGGACAGGAGGCCTACGAGCAGTACTTC. It translates to CASSPGQEAYEQYF.

The V call is TRBV9, the J call TRBJ2-2; D is unresolved. The CDR3 covers 14 residues. Germline CDR1 and CDR2: SGDLS and YYNGEE. The V gene lost 2 bases and the J gene lost 5 bases, with 10 bases spanning the gap. This chain's CDR3 is CASSVIGETGELFF. The CDR3, as DNA: TGTGCCAGCAGCGTTATTGGGGAAACCGGGGAGCTGTTTTTT. The entire variable domain, with the rest obtained from reference TRBV9 and TRBJ2-2, is as follows: DSGVTQTPKHLITATGQRVTLRCSPRSGDLSVYWYQQSLDQGLQFLIQYYNGEERAKGNILERFSAQQFPDLHSELNLSSLELGDSALYFCASSVIGETGELFFGEGSRLTVL.

The CDR3 is CASSQGFFPDTQYF. The CDR3 DNA is TGTGCCAGCAGCCAAGGGTTCTTCCCAGATACGCAGTATTTT. This chain uses TRBV14 with TRBJ2-3; the D is unclear. The length of the CDR3 is 14 residues. CDR1 SGHDN and CDR2 FVKESK come from the germline V gene. V was pared by 1 base and J by 4 bases, with 9 bases between.

The CDR3 DNA reads as TGTGCCATCAGTGGGGGACTAGCGGGGGCCACCTACGAGCAGTACTTC. Translated: CAISGGLAGATYEQYF. This chain links TRBV10-3 with TRBJ2-7, with 14 bases matching TRBD2. CDR1 is ENHRY, CDR2 SYGVKD, per germline. V dropped 4 bases and J dropped 2; count of bases not matched to a gene: 4. This CDR3 has 16 residues.

V gene TRBV19 combines with J gene TRBJ2-3; maybe TRBD2 (6 bases). The CDR3 is made up of 16 amino acids. Germline V gene sequence: CDR1 LNHDA, CDR2 SQIVND (reference sequence). The germline V and J ends were trimmed by 3 bases and 0 bases, with 13 bases remaining between them. In DNA form, the CDR3 reads TGTGCCAGTAGTATTACAACCGGGACTAGCACAGATACGCAGTATTTT. Protein sequence: CASSITTGTSTDTQYF.

The V and J genes are TRBV6-1 and TRBJ2-7; TRBD2 is a possible D gene (7 bases). Looked up from germline, CDR1 is MNHNS and CDR2 is SASEGT. This CDR3 comprises 14 residues. V dropped 2 bases and J dropped 5 bases, with 13 bases sitting between them. CDR3 region: CASSEMGGLHEQYF. The CDR3 DNA reads as TGTGCCAGCAGTGAAATGGGGGGGCTCCACGAGCAGTACTTC.

As to this clone: Mismatch with germline at one junction end may stem from a read error. The CDR3 loop is CASSEFSSEQYF. DNA of the CDR3: TGCGCCAGCAGTGAATTTTCCTCCGAGCAGTACTTC. The V call is TRBV10-2, the J call TRBJ2-7; D is uncertain. This CDR3 region has 12 residues. CDR1 is WSHSY, CDR2 SAAADI, per germline.

The CDR3 DNA follows: TGTGCCAGCAGTCCAGGGGGGGTTAGCAATCAGCCCCAGCATTTT. Translated, it gives CASSPGGVSNQPQHF. The rearrangement joins TRBV6-5 to TRBJ1-5, with 7 bases aligning to TRBD1. V lost 5 bases, J lost 0 bases, and 4 bases stayed unmatched. The CDR3 has 15 residues. CDR1 MNHEY and CDR2 SVGAGI come from the germline V gene.

The V gene is TRBV9, the J gene TRBJ2-3; 12 bases match TRBD2. Germline CDR1 is SGDLS and CDR2 is YYNGEE. The CDR3 runs to 16 residues. With V trimmed by 4 bases and J by 4 bases, 7 bases remained unmatched. Here the CDR3 reads CASSSRLAGGSDTQYF. DNA for the CDR3: TGTGCCAGCAGCTCCCGTCTAGCGGGAGGGTCAGATACGCAGTATTTT.

This chain links TRBV5-1 with TRBJ1-1, with D possibly TRBD1 on 6 matching bases. Germline V gene data show CDR1 as SGHRS and CDR2 as YFSETQ. The CDR3 contains 15 residues. Trimming left V 4 bases short and J 4 bases short, with 17 bases between. This CDR3 is CASSADGGRFTEAFF. The CDR3 DNA is TGCGCCAGCAGCGCAGACGGGGGCAGGTTCACTGAAGCTTTCTTT.